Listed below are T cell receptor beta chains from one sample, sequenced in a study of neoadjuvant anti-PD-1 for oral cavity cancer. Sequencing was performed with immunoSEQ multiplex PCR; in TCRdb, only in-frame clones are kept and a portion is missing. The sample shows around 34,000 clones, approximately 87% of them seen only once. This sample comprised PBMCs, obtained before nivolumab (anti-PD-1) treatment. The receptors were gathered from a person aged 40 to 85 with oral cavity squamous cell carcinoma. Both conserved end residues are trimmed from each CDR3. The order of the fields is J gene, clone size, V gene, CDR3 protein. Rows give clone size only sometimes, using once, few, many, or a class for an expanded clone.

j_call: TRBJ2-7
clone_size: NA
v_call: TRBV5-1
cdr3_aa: ASSAEGVEQY

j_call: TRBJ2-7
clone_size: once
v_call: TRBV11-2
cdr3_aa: ASSFRGPSYEQY

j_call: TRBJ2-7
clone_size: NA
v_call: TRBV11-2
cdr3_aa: ASSVRDGWSYEQY

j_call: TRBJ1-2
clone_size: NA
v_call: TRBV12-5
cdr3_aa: ASGLAGTDYGYT

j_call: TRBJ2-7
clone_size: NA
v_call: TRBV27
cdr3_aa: ASSPTGPYEQY

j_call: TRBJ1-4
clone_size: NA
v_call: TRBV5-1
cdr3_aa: ASSLAGPTNEKLF

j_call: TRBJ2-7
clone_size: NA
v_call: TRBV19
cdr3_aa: ASSPRDRSYEQY

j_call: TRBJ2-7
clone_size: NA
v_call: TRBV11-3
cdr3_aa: ASSFLGYEQY

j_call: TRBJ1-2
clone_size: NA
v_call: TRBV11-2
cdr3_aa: ASRGQGGDYT

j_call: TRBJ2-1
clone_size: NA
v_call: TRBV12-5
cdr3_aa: ASVPGQGDFDEQF

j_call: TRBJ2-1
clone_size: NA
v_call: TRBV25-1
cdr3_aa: ASSEVGSSSYNEQF

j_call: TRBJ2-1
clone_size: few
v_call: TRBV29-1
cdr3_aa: SGDRDNEQF

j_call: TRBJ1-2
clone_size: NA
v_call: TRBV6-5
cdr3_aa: ASSYSPLFGDYGYT